The 3 T cell receptor beta chains listed next were all sequenced from one sample in a study of T cell responses to AZD1222 COVID-19 vaccine. The method was immunoSEQ multiplex PCR; TCRdb's version includes in-frame clones alone and lacks a portion of them. The repertoire includes over 120,000 clones, around nine tenths of them detected once, and roughly 1.7% sits in the top ten. This material consisted of peripheral blood, taken 28 days after the second AZD1222 dose. Receptor source: an adult who received the AZD1222 COVID-19 vaccine.

The chain links TRBV9 to TRBJ1-3, with D hard to call. The CDR3 contains 14 residues. Germline CDR1 SGDLS, CDR2 YYNGEE. Trimming shortened V by 1 base and J by 3 bases, and 8 bases separated the two germline ends. CDR3 amino acids: CASSVQMDGNTIYF. CDR3 DNA: TGTGCCAGCAGCGTACAGATGGATGGAAACACCATATATTTT. The full variable domain, with the rest looked up from reference TRBV9 and TRBJ1-3, is DSGVTQTPKHLITATGQRVTLRCSPRSGDLSVYWYQQSLDQGLQFLIQYYNGEERAKGNILERFSAQQFPDLHSELNLSSLELGDSALYFCASSVQMDGNTIYFGEGSWLTVV.

V is TRBV4-1 and J is TRBJ1-3; D might be TRBD1 (5 bases). Trimming took off 3 bases at V and 3 bases at J, with 18 bases between the two ends. CDR1 is MGHRA and CDR2 is YSYEKL in the germline V gene. This CDR3 region has 17 residues. CDR3 region: CASSQIPGTAYGNTIYF. For the CDR3, the DNA is TGCGCCAGCAGCCAGATACCCGGGACTGCCTATGGAAACACCATATATTTT.

The rearrangement joins TRBV5-1 to TRBJ1-5, with D uncertain. This CDR3 has 16 residues. Germline loops: CDR1 SGHRS, CDR2 YFSETQ. V shed 0 bases and J shed 2 bases, with 12 bases lying between them. In DNA, the CDR3 is TGCGCCAGCAGCTTGGCCCCGGGGTTGGGCAATCAGCCCCAGCATTTT. Amino acid sequence: CASSLAPGLGNQPQHF.